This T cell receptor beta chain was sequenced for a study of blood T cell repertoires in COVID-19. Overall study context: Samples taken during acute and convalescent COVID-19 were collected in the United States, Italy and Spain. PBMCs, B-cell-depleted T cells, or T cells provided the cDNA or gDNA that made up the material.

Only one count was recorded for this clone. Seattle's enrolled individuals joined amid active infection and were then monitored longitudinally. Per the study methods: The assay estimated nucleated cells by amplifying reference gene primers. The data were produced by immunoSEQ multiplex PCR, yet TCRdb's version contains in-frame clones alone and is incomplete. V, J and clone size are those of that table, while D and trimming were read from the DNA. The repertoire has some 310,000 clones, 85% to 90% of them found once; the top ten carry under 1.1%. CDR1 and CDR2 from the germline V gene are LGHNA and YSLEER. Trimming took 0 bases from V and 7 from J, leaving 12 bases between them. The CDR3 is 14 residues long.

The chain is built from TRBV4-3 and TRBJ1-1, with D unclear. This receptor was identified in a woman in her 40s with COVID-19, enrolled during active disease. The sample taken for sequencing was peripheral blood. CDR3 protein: CASSQDAGILEAFF. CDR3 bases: TGCGCCAGCAGCCAAGATGCCGGTATCCTTGAAGCTTTCTTT.